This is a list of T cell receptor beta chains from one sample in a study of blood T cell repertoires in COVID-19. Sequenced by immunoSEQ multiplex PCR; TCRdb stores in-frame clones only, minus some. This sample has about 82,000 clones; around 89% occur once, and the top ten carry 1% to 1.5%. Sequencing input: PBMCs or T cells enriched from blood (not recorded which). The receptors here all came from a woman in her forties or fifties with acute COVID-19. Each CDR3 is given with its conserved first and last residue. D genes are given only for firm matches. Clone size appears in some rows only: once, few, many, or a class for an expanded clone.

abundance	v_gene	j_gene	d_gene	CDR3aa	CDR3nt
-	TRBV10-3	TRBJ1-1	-	CAINKNMNTEAFF	TGTGCCATCAATAAGAACATGAACACTGAAGCTTTCTTT
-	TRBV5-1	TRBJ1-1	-	CASSLGPNTEAFF	TGCGCCAGCAGCTTGGGGCCGAACACTGAAGCTTTCTTT
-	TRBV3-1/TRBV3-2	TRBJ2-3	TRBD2	CASSLLAGVGQGTQYF	TGTGCCAGCAGCCTTCTAGCGGGAGTTGGTCAGGGTACGCAGTATTTT
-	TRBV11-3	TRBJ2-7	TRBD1	CASGGQGNEQYF	TGTGCCAGCGGCGGACAGGGGAACGAGCAGTACTTC
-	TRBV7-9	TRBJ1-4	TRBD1	CASRQMGQGGTNEKLFF	TGTGCCAGCAGGCAGATGGGACAGGGGGGAACTAATGAAAAACTGTTTTTT
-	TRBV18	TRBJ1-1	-	CASSLAGETEAFF	TGTGCCAGCTCACTTGCAGGGGAAACTGAAGCTTTCTTT
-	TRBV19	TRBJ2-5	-	CASTPGGLAEETQYF	TGTGCCAGTACCCCCGGGGGGCTAGCGGAAGAGACCCAGTACTTC
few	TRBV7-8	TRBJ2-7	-	CASSLGGSAAYEQYF	TGTGCCAGCAGCTTAGGGGGTAGCGCCGCCTACGAGCAGTACTTC
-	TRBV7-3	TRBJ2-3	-	CASSLARYTDTQYF	TGTGCCAGCAGCCTCGCTCGGTACACAGATACGCAGTATTTT
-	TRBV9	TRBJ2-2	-	CASSVMTGVGTGELFF	TGTGCCAGCAGCGTAATGACAGGAGTGGGAACCGGGGAGCTGTTTTTT
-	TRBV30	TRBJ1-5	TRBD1	CAWSLDRGRPQHF	TGTGCCTGGAGTCTGGACAGGGGAAGGCCCCAGCATTTT
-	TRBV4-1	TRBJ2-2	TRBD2	CASSPWTSLGTGELFF	TGCGCCAGCAGCCCTTGGACTAGCCTAGGCACCGGGGAGCTGTTTTTT
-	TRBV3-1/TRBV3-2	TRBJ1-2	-	CASSQQGFGYTF	TGTGCCAGCAGCCAACAGGGATTTGGCTACACCTTC
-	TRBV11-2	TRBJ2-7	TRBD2	CASSWLGREARHEQYF	TGTGCCAGCAGCTGGTTGGGGCGGGAGGCAAGGCACGAGCAGTACTTC
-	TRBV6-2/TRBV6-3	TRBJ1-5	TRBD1	CASSYSKRDRGSNQPQHF	TGTGCCAGCAGTTACTCGAAAAGGGACAGGGGGTCGAATCAGCCCCAGCATTTT
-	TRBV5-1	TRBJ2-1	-	CASSLAGVGSYNEQFF	TGCGCCAGCAGCTTGGCAGGGGTCGGGTCCTACAATGAGCAGTTCTTC
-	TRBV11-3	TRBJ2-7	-	CASSLLAGSYEQYF	TGTGCCAGCAGCTTATTGGCTGGCTCCTACGAGCAGTACTTC
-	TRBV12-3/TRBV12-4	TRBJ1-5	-	CASSPPEGPQHF	TGTGCCAGCAGCCCCCCAGAGGGGCCCCAGCATTTT
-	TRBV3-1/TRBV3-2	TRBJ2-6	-	CASHSSSGANVLTF	TGTGCCAGTCACAGTTCCTCTGGGGCCAACGTCCTGACTTTC
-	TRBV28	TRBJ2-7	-	CASSIEGKASYEQYF	TGTGCCAGCAGTATCGAGGGTAAGGCTTCGTACGAGCAGTACTTC
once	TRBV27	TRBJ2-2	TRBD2	CASTPGLGGVNTGELFF	TGTGCCAGCACACCGGGACTAGGAGGCGTAAACACCGGGGAGCTGTTTTTT
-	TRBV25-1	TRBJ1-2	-	CASAPGGLNYGYTF	TGTGCCAGCGCCCCGGGGGGTTTAAACTATGGCTACACCTTC
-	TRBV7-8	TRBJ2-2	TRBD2	CASSFPGLDVSRGTGELFF	TGTGCCAGCAGCTTCCCGGGACTAGACGTTTCGAGAGGCACCGGGGAGCTGTTTTTT
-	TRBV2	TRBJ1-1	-	CASREQGITEAFF	TGTGCCAGCAGGGAACAGGGTATCACTGAAGCTTTCTTT
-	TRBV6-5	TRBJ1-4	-	CASIDDSSNEKLFF	TGTGCCAGCATCGACGACAGCTCTAATGAAAAACTGTTTTTT
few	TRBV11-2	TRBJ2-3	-	CASSLFGAHTDTQYF	TGTGCCAGCAGCTTATTTGGGGCGCACACAGATACGCAGTATTTT
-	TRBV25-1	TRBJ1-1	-	CASSERRATEAFF	TGTGCCAGCAGTGAACGTAGAGCCACTGAAGCTTTCTTT
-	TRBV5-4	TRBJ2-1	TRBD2	CASSPSVWASGNNEQFF	TGTGCCAGCAGCCCTTCGGTGTGGGCTAGCGGAAACAATGAGCAGTTCTTC
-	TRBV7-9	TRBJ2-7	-	CASSLLQGPYEQYF	TGTGCCAGCAGCTTATTACAGGGCCCCTACGAGCAGTACTTC
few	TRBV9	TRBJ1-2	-	CASSDSTGQPSYGYTF	TGTGCCAGCAGCGACTCGACAGGTCAACCTTCCTATGGCTACACCTTC
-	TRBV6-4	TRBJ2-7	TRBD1	CASRSPARFGTASYEQYF	TGTGCCAGCAGGTCCCCTGCCCGTTTCGGGACAGCCTCCTACGAGCAGTACTTC
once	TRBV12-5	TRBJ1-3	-	CASGWGRKAGNTIYF	TGTGCTAGTGGTTGGGGCCGGAAAGCTGGAAACACCATATATTTT
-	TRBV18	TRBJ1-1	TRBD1	CASSPTRQGEAFF	TGTGCCAGCTCACCCACTCGACAGGGTGAAGCTTTCTTT
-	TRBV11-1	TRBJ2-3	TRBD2	CASSPSGSRTDTQYF	TGTGCCAGCAGCCCTAGCGGGAGCCGCACAGATACGCAGTATTTT
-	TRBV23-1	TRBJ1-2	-	CASSFLTGRNYGYTF	TGCGCCAGCAGTTTTCTGACAGGTAGGAACTATGGCTACACCTTC
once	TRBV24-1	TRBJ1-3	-	CATSDSRQGNTIYF	TGTGCCACCAGTGACTCGCGACAGGGAAACACCATATATTTT
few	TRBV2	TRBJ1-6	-	CASSEWSAANSPLHF	TGTGCCAGCAGTGAGTGGAGTGCAGCTAATTCACCCCTCCACTTT
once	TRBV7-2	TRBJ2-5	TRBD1	CASSLLGQGGQETQYF	TGTGCCAGCAGCCTATTAGGACAGGGGGGACAAGAGACCCAGTACTTC